This TCR beta chain was profiled in a study of cytomegalovirus exposure and HLA in healthy donors. General observations from the study: Common viral pathogens seemed to be connected with several of the most significant clusters, according to a later analysis.

A note on this clone: The antigen remains unidentified.

With 6 bases removed from V and 0 bases from J, the gap between germline ends came to 11 bases. Per the germline V gene, CDR1 is MNHEY and CDR2 is SVGAGI. This CDR3 comprises 14 residues. This PCR relied on a set of 60 Vbeta primers and 13 Jbeta primers. TCRdb's table, derived via immunoSEQ multiplex PCR, lists solely in-frame clones and lacks some. The profile shows about 190,000 clones, approximately 84% of them singletons. Sample: PBMCs. The TCR comes from a man aged 50 or older in good health and CMV-seronegative. The J gene is TRBJ1-2, the V gene TRBV6-5, with TRBD1 as a possible D gene (5 bases). The CDR3 loop reads CASRTVRANYGYTF. The CDR3 DNA reads as TGTGCCAGCAGGACAGTACGAGCTAACTATGGCTACACCTTC.